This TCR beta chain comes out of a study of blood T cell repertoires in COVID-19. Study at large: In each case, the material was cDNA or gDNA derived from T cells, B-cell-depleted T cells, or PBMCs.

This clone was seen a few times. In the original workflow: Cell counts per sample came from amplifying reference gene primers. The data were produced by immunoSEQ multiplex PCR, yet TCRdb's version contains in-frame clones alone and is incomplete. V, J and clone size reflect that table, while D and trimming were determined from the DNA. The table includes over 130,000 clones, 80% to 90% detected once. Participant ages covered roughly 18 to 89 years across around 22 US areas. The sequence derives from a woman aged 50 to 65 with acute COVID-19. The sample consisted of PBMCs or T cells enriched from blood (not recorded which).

The CDR3, as DNA: TGTGCCAGCGTACGCGGGTTGAGGGCCACAGATACGCAGTATTTT. Its protein product is CASVRGLRATDTQYF. The chain employs TRBV7-9 and TRBJ2-3; D is perhaps TRBD2 (5 bases). The germline V and J ends were trimmed by 8 bases and 2 bases, with 17 bases remaining between them. The germline V gene has CDR1 SEHNR and CDR2 FQNEAQ (reference sequence). The CDR3 covers 15 residues.